This TCR beta chain is drawn from a study of type 1 regulatory T cells. This CDR3 region has 15 residues. The germline gives CDR1 MNHNY, CDR2 SVGAGI (reference sequence). The V gene lost 0 bases and the J gene lost 0 bases, with 7 bases spanning the gap. Judged by abundance, this clonotype is medium-sized (0.01 to 0.1%). TCRdb processed the reads anew with MiXCR; each CDR3 protein has one entry. The sample gives approximately 19,000 distinct CDR3 sequences, 9.5% to 13% of which show up once; approximately 2.8% is in the top ten. This chain joins TRBV6-6 and TRBJ2-3; D is uncertain. The sample was CD4+ T cells, either the whole sample or a sorted fraction (not recorded which). The receptor was derived from a human donor in good health. DNA of the CDR3: TGTGCCAGCAGTTACTCTGAACGAAGCACAGATACGCAGTATTTT. This sequence encodes CASSYSERSTDTQYF.